Listed below are T cell receptor beta chains from one sample, sequenced in a study of regulatory T cells in long-lasting Graves disease. One entry per CDR3 protein, called by TCRdb with MiXCR from the multiplex PCR reads. The repertoire consists of about 370,000 distinct CDR3 sequences, with about 14% occurring once and the leading ten covering 22%. The sequenced sample was peripheral blood mononuclear cells (PBMCs), obtained at new diagnosis, from a patient treated with antithyroid drugs. The receptors derive from a female donor with Graves disease. CDR3s include the opening cysteine and the closing phenylalanine or tryptophan.

J gene | V gene | CDR3 protein
TRBJ1-1 | TRBV12-3/TRBV12-4 | CASSSGQSTEAFF
TRBJ2-7 | TRBV12-3/TRBV12-4 | CASSLMGYEQYF
TRBJ2-1 | TRBV27 | CASRLAGPYNEQFF
TRBJ2-1 | TRBV24-1 | CATSETTGGNEQFF
TRBJ2-1 | TRBV11-2 | CASSLGGRGRRGGEQFF
TRBJ2-1 | TRBV7-3 | CASSRTSHNEQFF
TRBJ2-3 | TRBV12-3/TRBV12-4 | CASSNPSGDTQYF
TRBJ1-6 | TRBV12-3/TRBV12-4 | CASSSQGGGSPLHF
TRBJ1-2 | TRBV12-3/TRBV12-4 | CASSQQGNYGYTF
TRBJ2-1 | TRBV6-1 | CASSPTSGVYNEQFF
TRBJ1-1 | TRBV11-2 | CASSHGTEAFF